Here is one T cell receptor (beta chain) with its context. Random hexamers were used to reverse transcribe about 0.45 to 1 ug of RNA. The CDR3 of TCR beta was amplified by immunoSEQ multiplex PCR across 54 Vbeta and 13 Jbeta. TCRdb re-derived calls from the immunoSEQ multiplex PCR reads in MiXCR, one entry per CDR3 protein. The sample holds 160,000 or so distinct CDR3 sequences, over 85% seen once. The CDR3 is made up of 14 amino acids. Germline V CDR1 and CDR2: SGHTA, FQGTGA. V dropped 1 base and J dropped 1 base, with 7 bases sitting between them. This entry belongs to a study of CD8 T cells in Susac syndrome.

Sequenced material: CD4+ T cells from PBMCs. The receptor was derived from a human donor in good health. The V call is TRBV7-3, the J call TRBJ2-5; D unresolved. The CDR3 loop reads CASSLNPSQETQYF. The CDR3 coding sequence is TGTGCCAGCAGCTTAAATCCTTCCCAAGAGACCCAGTACTTC.